The present TCR beta chain was sequenced within a study of cytomegalovirus exposure and HLA in healthy donors. Trimming cost V 2 bases and J 1 base, with 8 bases left between them. This CDR3 is built from 14 residues. Germline-derived CDR1 and CDR2 are MNHNY and SVGAGI (reference sequence). TCRdb keeps only in-frame clones here, not all; method: immunoSEQ multiplex PCR. The repertoire holds about 110,000 clones, with roughly 90% as singletons. Sequenced material: PBMCs. This receptor was obtained from a woman aged 30 to 39 in good health and CMV-seropositive. V and J are TRBV6-6 and TRBJ1-1; no definite D call. The CDR3 loop is CASSYEGRNTEAFF. In DNA, the CDR3 is TGTGCCAGCAGTTACGAGGGTAGGAACACTGAAGCTTTCTTT.